These 21 T cell receptor beta chains share one sample of origin, sequenced in a study of blood T cell repertoires in COVID-19. Clones were sequenced by immunoSEQ multiplex PCR, and TCRdb holds only the in-frame ones, with some missing. Of about 270,000 clones in the sample, around nine tenths were seen once. The material sequenced was peripheral blood. Receptors originate from a man in his forties with active or convalescent COVID-19.

In its sample, this clone was seen once. This rearrangement joins TRBV27 to TRBJ1-4; D is unclear. Per the germline V gene, CDR1 is MNHEY and CDR2 is SMNVEV (reference sequence). Deletions cut 8 bases from V and 3 bases from J, with 22 bases between. The CDR3 is 17 residues long. The CDR3: CASASWRTPRPNEKLFF. In DNA form, the CDR3 reads TGTGCCAGCGCCTCTTGGAGGACCCCAAGGCCTAATGAAAAACTGTTTTTT.

This chain links TRBV2 with TRBJ2-1, with 10 nucleotides matching TRBD2. Looked up from germline, CDR1 is SNHLY and CDR2 is FYNNEI. The junction had 16 bases not matched to a gene; V was cut back by 10 bases and J by 10 bases. This CDR3 has 15 amino acids. The CDR3: CATITPEREGGEQFF. The CDR3 region has the DNA TGTGCCACCATCACCCCGGAGCGGGAGGGAGGCGAGCAGTTCTTC.

The V call is TRBV5-6, the J call TRBJ1-4; TRBD1 aligns across 8 bases. V lost 4 bases to trimming and J lost 8 bases; unmatched junction nucleotides: 7. The CDR3 has 14 residues. The germline V gene has CDR1 SGHDT and CDR2 YYEEEE. The CDR3 DNA is TGTGCCAGCAGCCTCGACAGGGGATGGGAAAAACTGTTTTTT. Encoded protein: CASSLDRGWEKLFF. The variable domain in full, completed from reference TRBV5-6 and TRBJ1-4, reads DAGVTQSPTHLIKTRGQQVTLRCSPKSGHDTVSWYQQALGQGPQFIFQYYEEEERQRGNFPDRFSGHQFPNYSSELNVNALLLGDSALYLCASSLDRGWEKLFFGSGTQLSVL.

V is TRBV11-2 and J is TRBJ1-2; D gene ambiguous. Germline assignment: CDR1 SGHAT and CDR2 FQNNGV. The length of the CDR3 is 15 residues. V shed 3 bases and J shed 1 base, with 12 bases lying between them. The CDR3 loop reads CASSFTEGGNYGYTF. The CDR3 DNA is TGTGCCAGCAGCTTCACCGAGGGAGGTAACTATGGCTACACCTTC.

Only one count was recorded for this clone. This chain uses TRBV11-2 with TRBJ2-3; no firm D call. Germline assignment: CDR1 SGHAT and CDR2 FQNNGV. Trimming pared 0 bases from V and 1 base from J, leaving 8 bases between. CDR3 length: 15 amino acids. In DNA form, the CDR3 reads TGTGCCAGCAGCTTAGATGTCAGCGGCACAGATACGCAGTATTTT. It is translated as CASSLDVSGTDTQYF. The whole variable domain, filled in from reference TRBV11-2 and TRBJ2-3, reads EAGVAQSPRYKIIEKRQSVAFWCNPISGHATLYWYQQILGQGPKLLIQFQNNGVVDDSQLPKDRFSAERLKGVDSTLKIQPAKLEDSAVYLCASSLDVSGTDTQYFGPGTRLTVL.

The gene calls are TRBV5-8 and TRBJ2-1; D may be TRBD1 (6 bases). CDR1 SGHTS and CDR2 YDEGEE come from the germline V gene. The CDR3 is 16 amino acids. V was pared by 2 bases and J by 6 bases, with 18 bases between. The CDR3 sequence: CASSFNGQRLSNEQFF. For the CDR3, the DNA is TGTGCCAGCAGCTTCAACGGACAGAGGTTAAGCAATGAGCAGTTCTTC.

The chain combines TRBV6-5 with TRBJ2-1, with D perhaps matching TRBD2 (5 bases). V was trimmed by 4 bases and J by 0 bases, leaving 10 bases between them. Germline V gene data show CDR1 as MNHEY and CDR2 as SVGAGI. The CDR3 totals 15 residues. CDR3 in amino acids: CASSSGGSSYNEQFF. The CDR3 DNA reads as TGTGCCAGCAGTTCCGGTGGGAGCTCCTACAATGAGCAGTTCTTC.

Notes on this clone: Other DNA sequences in this sample translate to the same CDR3. The chain recombines TRBV6-5 with TRBJ2-5; 10 bases match TRBD1. Per the germline V gene, CDR1 is MNHEY and CDR2 is SVGAGI. The CDR3 contains 13 residues. The trim removed 6 bases at V and 4 bases at J, leaving 2 bases unmatched. The DNA for the CDR3 is TGTGCCAGCAGCCGGGACAGGGGAGAGACCCAGTACTTC. It yields the protein CASSRDRGETQYF.

The genes are TRBV27 and TRBJ2-7; 7 bases map to TRBD1. The CDR3 runs to 15 residues. Losses at the gene ends were 6 bases for V and 4 bases for J; bases not matched to a gene: 12. CDR1 is MNHEY, CDR2 SMNVEV, per germline (reference sequence). CDR3 bases: TGTGCCAGCAGGCCCCATCCGGGACAGAGATACGAGCAGTACTTC. Translating it yields CASRPHPGQRYEQYF.

The table lists this clone with a few counts. The rearrangement joins TRBV11-2 to TRBJ1-2; D is unresolved. The V gene lost 5 bases and the J gene lost 4 bases, with 14 bases spanning the gap. The germline gives CDR1 SGHAT, CDR2 FQNNGV. This CDR3 region has 14 residues. CDR3 residues: CASSVPGNIYGYTF. CDR3 DNA sequence: TGTGCCAGCAGCGTACCCGGGAACATCTATGGCTACACCTTC.

The chain carries TRBV29-1 and TRBJ2-7; D may be TRBD2 (10 bases). The CDR3 sequence is 14 residues long. The germline V gene has CDR1 SQVTM and CDR2 ANQGSEA. The V end was cut by 6 bases, the J end by 7 bases, with 22 bases between. CDR3: CSVGTGTSVEEQYF. CDR3 bases: TGCAGCGTGGGGACAGGGACTAGCGTTGAGGAGCAGTACTTC.

The chain joins TRBV18 to TRBJ2-7; the D gene is possibly TRBD1 (6 bases). CDR1 and CDR2 from the germline V gene are KGHSH and LQKENI. The CDR3 runs 14 residues. V lost 1 base and J lost 3, with 10 bases in between. As DNA, the CDR3 is TGTGCCAGCTCACCACAGGACAGCTTCTACGAGCAGTACTTC. Translating gives CASSPQDSFYEQYF. Full variable domain (remainder filled in from reference TRBV18 and TRBJ2-7): NAGVMQNPRHLVRRRGQEARLRCSPMKGHSHVYWYRQLPEEGLKFMVYLQKENIIDESGMPKERFSAEFPKEGPSILRIQQVVRGDSAAYFCASSPQDSFYEQYFGPGTRLTVT.

The chain carries TRBV5-4 and TRBJ2-2; weak D call: TRBD2 (6 bases). The V end lost 7 bases, the J end lost 3 bases, and 16 bases lay between the germline ends. CDR1 SGHNT and CDR2 YYREEE come from the germline V gene (reference sequence). CDR3 length: 15 residues. The CDR3 coding sequence is TGTGCCAGCCCCGCGGGGCAGGGTGACACCGGGGAGCTGTTTTTT. Its protein product is CASPAGQGDTGELFF.

J is TRBJ1-5 and V is TRBV28, with D possibly matching TRBD1 (5 bases). Germline values: CDR1 MDHEN, CDR2 SYDVKM. This CDR3 has 13 residues. V dropped 11 bases and J dropped 0 bases, with 11 bases sitting between them. CDR3 sequence reads: CAAGATSNQPQHF. The CDR3 nucleotides read TGTGCCGCTGGGGCGACTAGCAATCAGCCCCAGCATTTT.

This chain links TRBV5-4 with TRBJ2-2, with 11 nucleotides matching TRBD1. The CDR3 has 14 amino acids. CDR1 and CDR2 (germline): SGHNT, YYREEE (reference sequence). V lost 4 bases, J lost 7 bases, and 3 bases stayed unmatched. DNA for the CDR3: TGTGCCAGCAGCGGACAGGGGGCTGGCGGGGAGCTGTTTTTT. As protein: CASSGQGAGGELFF.

This clone was seen a handful of times. This chain joins TRBV5-1 and TRBJ2-7; 10 positions agree with TRBD1. CDR3 size: 14 residues. Germline loops: CDR1 SGHRS, CDR2 YFSETQ. V lost 4 bases, J lost 5 bases, and 6 bases stayed unmatched. The CDR3 DNA follows: TGCGCCAGCAGCCGGGACAGGGGAAGGGACGAGCAGTACTTC. Protein sequence: CASSRDRGRDEQYF.

The genes are TRBV9 and TRBJ1-6, with D possibly matching TRBD1 (5 bases). The CDR3 runs 14 residues. The germline CDR1 and CDR2 sequences are SGDLS and YYNGEE. The V gene lost 4 bases and the J gene lost 10 bases, with 15 bases spanning the gap. The CDR3, as DNA: TGTGCCAGCAGCAAAGAAGGGGAAGGATCACCCCTCCACTTT. Protein sequence: CASSKEGEGSPLHF.

The chain uses TRBV10-1 and TRBJ2-3; 9 bases align to TRBD2. Germline loops: CDR1 WNHNN, CDR2 SYGVQD (reference sequence). Losses at the gene ends were 4 bases for V and 3 bases for J; bases not matched to a gene: 5. The CDR3 runs to 15 residues. CDR3 sequence reads: CASSGASGMTDTQYF. The CDR3 DNA reads TGCGCCAGCAGTGGAGCTAGCGGGATGACAGATACGCAGTATTTT.

The rearrangement uses TRBV19 and TRBJ1-3; D unclear. The CDR3 consists of 13 residues. The germline V gene encodes CDR1 LNHDA and CDR2 SQIVND (reference sequence). V was pared by 8 bases and J by 0 bases, with 8 bases between. The CDR3 coding sequence is TGTGCCAGTCAGGCTTTCTCTGGAAACACCATATATTTT. Encoded protein: CASQAFSGNTIYF.

This clone was observed a few times. The chain uses TRBV5-1 and TRBJ1-6, with TRBD1 as a possible D gene (6 bases). The germline gives CDR1 SGHRS, CDR2 YFSETQ. The CDR3 spans 16 residues. V was trimmed by 3 bases and J by 9 bases, leaving 19 bases between them. CDR3 bases: TGCGCCAGCAGCTCAGAAACAGGGCAAGGGATTTCACCCCTCCACTTT. Protein: CASSSETGQGISPLHF.

CDR3 residues: CASSTYVPLNEKLFF. CDR3 in DNA: TGTGCCAGCAGTACGTATGTCCCGCTAAATGAAAAACTGTTTTTT. The chain employs TRBV28 and TRBJ1-4, with no clear D. The V gene lost 5 bases and the J gene lost 5 bases, with 15 bases spanning the gap. CDR1 and CDR2 from the germline V gene are MDHEN and SYDVKM. The CDR3 has 15 residues.